The rows below give T cell receptor beta chains drawn from one sample of a study of early stage breast cancer tumors. This table comes from immunoSEQ multiplex PCR, and its TCRdb copy is limited to in-frame clones, with some not included. The sample comprises approximately 50,000 clones, over 60% of which are singletons, and approximately 3.6% rests with the top ten. The source material was blood. The receptors shown here come from a person aged 25 to 45 with breast cancer. The CDR3 runs from the conserved cysteine through the conserved F or W. A D gene is named only where the DNA matches it firmly. Some rows mark clone size as missing; the rest say once, few, many or name a class of expanded clone.

D,V,size,J,CDR3,DNA
TRBD2,TRBV6-1,-,TRBJ2-2,CASSVSSGNTGELFF,TGTGCCAGCAGTGTCTCTAGCGGTAACACCGGGGAGCTGTTTTTT
-,TRBV15,few,TRBJ1-5,CATSPDLGNQPQHF,TGTGCCACCAGCCCAGACCTAGGAAATCAGCCCCAGCATTTT
-,TRBV6-5,-,TRBJ1-2,CASSYSAPNYGYTF,TGTGCCAGCAGTTACTCGGCGCCAAACTATGGCTACACCTTC
TRBD1,TRBV11-2,-,TRBJ1-2,CASSLAYRGSYTF,TGTGCCAGCAGCTTAGCCTACAGGGGTAGCTACACCTTC
-,TRBV2,-,TRBJ2-7,CASKGGLIGEQYF,TGTGCCAGCAAGGGGGGACTCATCGGCGAGCAGTACTTC
-,TRBV7-8,-,TRBJ2-1,CASTRGRDPYNEQFF,TGTGCCAGCACCCGGGGGCGGGACCCCTACAATGAGCAGTTCTTC
TRBD2,TRBV4-3,once,TRBJ2-1,CASSQVRPSGRSNEQFF,TGCGCCAGCAGCCAAGTAAGGCCTAGCGGGAGGTCAAATGAGCAGTTCTTC
-,TRBV5-8,-,TRBJ2-7,CASRYTGFYEQYF,TGTGCCAGCAGGTATACAGGGTTCTACGAGCAGTACTTC
-,TRBV5-4,-,TRBJ2-2,CASSLPLASGELFF,TGTGCCAGCAGCTTGCCCCTAGCGTCCGGGGAGCTGTTTTTT
-,TRBV11-2,-,TRBJ2-2,CASSLRSTQELFF,TGTGCCAGCAGCTTAAGGTCCACCCAGGAGCTGTTTTTT
-,TRBV6-4,-,TRBJ2-3,CASSEEGLTQYF,TGTGCCAGCAGTGAGGAGGGGCTTACGCAGTATTTT
TRBD1,TRBV19,-,TRBJ1-5,CASSAQTGGHQPQHF,TGTGCCAGTAGTGCCCAGACAGGGGGTCATCAGCCCCAGCATTTT
-,TRBV15,-,TRBJ2-1,CATSRAGLSRGEQFF,TGTGCCACCAGCAGGGCGGGACTCTCGCGGGGTGAGCAGTTCTTC
TRBD1,TRBV7-9,-,TRBJ2-7,CASSGTELYEQYF,TGTGCCAGCTCTGGGACAGAACTATACGAGCAGTACTTC
-,TRBV27,-,TRBJ2-2,CASRTGTPLTGELFF,TGTGCCAGCAGAACCGGGACACCCCTCACCGGGGAGCTGTTTTTT
TRBD2,TRBV6-4,-,TRBJ2-1,CASSDRGLAGYNEQFF,TGTGCCAGCAGTGACCGGGGACTAGCGGGGTACAATGAGCAGTTCTTC
-,TRBV10-1,-,TRBJ2-5,CASSEGLGEQETQYF,TGCGCCAGCAGTGAGGGGCTCGGGGAGCAAGAGACCCAGTACTTC
TRBD1,TRBV18,-,TRBJ1-4,CASSPFLGTGGEKLFF,TGTGCCAGCTCACCTTTCTTGGGGACAGGGGGAGAAAAACTGTTTTTT
-,TRBV29-1,-,TRBJ1-5,CSVQADTHQPQHF,TGCAGCGTGCAAGCGGACACCCATCAGCCCCAGCATTTT
-,TRBV11-3,-,TRBJ2-3,CASSKSGSTDTQYF,TGTGCCAGCAGCAAAAGCGGGAGCACAGATACGCAGTATTTT
-,TRBV30,few,TRBJ1-1,CAWSRSVNTEAFF,TGTGCCTGGAGTCGTAGTGTTAACACTGAAGCTTTCTTT
-,TRBV19,-,TRBJ1-1,CASSIARKHTEAFF,TGTGCCAGTAGTATAGCAAGGAAACACACTGAAGCTTTCTTT
-,TRBV10-3,few,TRBJ1-1,CAIRGRLEAFF,TGTGCCATCAGAGGACGGCTTGAAGCTTTCTTT
TRBD1,TRBV5-4,-,TRBJ2-3,CASSYDRGTQYF,TGTGCCAGCAGCTACGACAGGGGGACGCAGTATTTT
TRBD1,TRBV6-5,-,TRBJ2-7,CASTATGRSYEQYF,TGTGCCAGCACTGCGACAGGGCGCTCCTACGAGCAGTACTTC
TRBD2,TRBV5-1,-,TRBJ2-5,CASSFGTSGNQETQYF,TGCGCCAGCAGCTTCGGGACTAGCGGAAACCAAGAGACCCAGTACTTC
-,TRBV11-2,-,TRBJ2-3,CASSLDRELTSIDTQYF,TGTGCCAGCAGCTTAGATAGGGAACTAACCTCGATAGATACGCAGTATTTT
-,TRBV18,-,TRBJ1-4,CASSPPSVWGAEEKLFF,TGTGCCAGCTCACCCCCCTCCGTATGGGGGGCGGAGGAAAAACTGTTTTTT
TRBD2,TRBV7-9,-,TRBJ2-3,CASSLGTGGLAGATDTQYF,TGTGCCAGCAGCTTAGGGACAGGCGGACTAGCGGGAGCGACAGATACGCAGTATTTT
TRBD1,TRBV4-1,-,TRBJ2-3,CASSYRDRETDTQYF,TGCGCCAGCAGCTACCGGGACAGGGAGACAGATACGCAGTATTTT
-,TRBV11-1,-,TRBJ2-1,CASSLEGSYNEQFF,TGTGCCAGCAGCTTAGAGGGCAGCTACAATGAGCAGTTCTTC
-,TRBV10-3,-,TRBJ1-6,CAIRETGWGSPLHF,TGTGCCATCAGAGAGACAGGCTGGGGGTCACCCCTCCACTTT
-,TRBV7-9,-,TRBJ1-4,CASSRSPTNEKLFF,TGTGCCAGCAGCCGTTCTCCAACTAATGAAAAACTGTTTTTT
-,TRBV4-2,-,TRBJ2-7,CASSQDRLSYEQYF,TGTGCCAGCAGCCAAGACCGGTTGTCCTACGAGCAGTACTTC
-,TRBV14,-,TRBJ1-1,CASSQTQRWDHMNTEAFF,TGTGCCAGCAGCCAGACCCAGCGATGGGATCACATGAACACTGAAGCTTTCTTT
-,TRBV30,-,TRBJ2-3,CAWRDRGDTQYF,TGTGCCTGGAGGGATAGGGGCGATACGCAGTATTTT